This T cell receptor (beta chain) was captured in a study of blood T cells in healthy people across ages. The wider study: About one barcoded beta molecule per two T cells was captured by template switching.

Alongside a J-beta primer mix, a sample-barcoded 5' primer served in a second PCR lasting roughly 7 to 11 cycles. Each CDR3 protein gets one entry after TCRdb re-called the 5' RACE reads with MiXCR. This sample has roughly 410,000 distinct CDR3 sequences, with approximately 51% found just once. Broader study findings: In older individuals, TCR beta diversity per million T cells was lower, falling roughly linearly with age. PBMCs went unsorted, and a conclusive naive versus antigen-experienced comparison was therefore prevented.

Regarding this clonotype: Its antigen remains unidentified.

V lost 5 bases and J 6 bases, leaving 8 bases between the germline ends. The CDR3 sequence is 13 residues long. CDR1 SGHDN and CDR2 FVKESK come from the germline V gene. The source material was blood. The origin of this receptor is a man aged 55-75 years in good health. The chain couples TRBV14 to TRBJ1-6, with D perhaps TRBD1 (5 bases). This CDR3 reads CASSEGLNSPLHF. For the CDR3, the DNA is TGTGCCAGCAGCGAGGGACTTAATTCACCCCTCCACTTT.